These 26 T cell receptor beta chains were sequenced from one sample in a study of cytomegalovirus exposure and HLA in healthy donors. Primers included in the PCR were 60 Vbeta and 13 Jbeta primers. TCRdb keeps only in-frame clones here, not all; method: immunoSEQ multiplex PCR. The sample lists 100,000 to 150,000 clones; approximately 80% were seen once. Sequencing was performed on PBMCs. These receptors were obtained from a human donor in good health.

The chain is built from TRBV18 and TRBJ2-1; D possibly corresponds to TRBD2 (6 bases). The CDR3 has 12 residues. Trimming left V 5 bases short and J 10 bases short, with 12 bases between. The germline CDR1 and CDR2 sequences are KGHSH and LQKENI. The CDR3 bases are TGTGCCAGCTCAGGAACAGGACTAGAGCAGTTCTTC. As protein: CASSGTGLEQFF.

This clone was observed a single time. The chain links TRBV11-2 to TRBJ1-1, with a possible D match to TRBD1 (6 bases). Trimming removed 5 bases at V and 4 bases at J, with 11 bases between. CDR3 size: 13 residues. The V gene's germline CDR1 is SGHAT and CDR2 FQNNGV. As DNA, the CDR3 is TGTGCCAGCAGCCAGTTCAGGGGCACTGAAGCTTTCTTT. Protein product: CASSQFRGTEAFF.

The chain links TRBV30 to TRBJ2-3; 10 positions agree with TRBD2. Germline V lookup: CDR1 GTSNPN, CDR2 SVGIG (reference sequence). This CDR3 has 15 amino acids. J gave up 1 base and V 3 bases, and 4 bases lay outside the gene matches. The CDR3 is CAWSPGTSGTDTQYF. For the CDR3, the DNA is TGTGCCTGGAGCCCGGGGACTAGCGGCACAGATACGCAGTATTTT.

As concerns this clone: This sample also contains other DNA sequences that code for the same CDR3. This rearrangement joins TRBV9 to TRBJ1-3; D is unresolved. The length of the CDR3 is 16 residues. CDR1 and CDR2 (germline): SGDLS, YYNGEE. Trimming cost V 0 bases and J 4 bases, with 14 bases left between them. CDR3 bases: TGTGCCAGCAGCGTAGAGAACAGTAACTCCGGAAACACCATATATTTT. Its translation: CASSVENSNSGNTIYF.

The rearrangement links TRBV15 to TRBJ2-7, with 7 nucleotides matching TRBD1. The CDR3 runs 16 residues. The V gene's germline CDR1 is LNHNV and CDR2 YYDKDF (reference sequence). V trimming: 3 bases; J trimming: 4 bases; junction bases outside the gene matches: 12. CDR3 sequence reads: CATSSPNRGFEYEQYF. The CDR3 coding sequence is TGTGCCACCAGCAGTCCAAACAGGGGATTCGAGTACGAGCAGTACTTC.

The chain recombines TRBV4-1 with TRBJ2-1; D call uncertain. The CDR3 extends over 14 amino acids. Germline V lookup: CDR1 MGHRA, CDR2 YSYEKL. Trimming removed 1 base from V and 0 bases from J, with 4 bases in between. In DNA, the CDR3 is TGCGCCAGCAGCCAAGGGGCCTCCTACAATGAGCAGTTCTTC. Translated, it gives CASSQGASYNEQFF.

This clone was seen a few times. The chain employs TRBV7-8 and TRBJ2-7; 11 nucleotides match TRBD1. The V gene's germline CDR1 is SGHVS and CDR2 FQNEAQ. This CDR3 contains 16 residues. Trimming cost V 5 bases and J 5 bases; bases outside gene matches: 11. The CDR3 spells CASSPNPGQGVHEQYF. The CDR3 DNA reads TGTGCCAGCAGCCCCAATCCGGGACAGGGGGTCCACGAGCAGTACTTC.

As to this clone: Other DNA sequences within the sample encode an identical CDR3. The chain combines TRBV27 with TRBJ1-1; D remains ambiguous. Trimming removed 3 bases from V and 1 base from J, with 6 bases in between. CDR1 is MNHEY, CDR2 SMNVEV, per germline (reference sequence). The CDR3 spans 13 residues. DNA of the CDR3: TGTGCCAGCAGTTTGCGGCAGAACACTGAAGCTTTCTTT. Its protein product is CASSLRQNTEAFF.

This clone appeared a single time. The chain has TRBV11-2 and TRBJ1-2, with a weak D call TRBD1 (5 bases). Germline values: CDR1 SGHAT, CDR2 FQNNGV. The V and J ends lost 5 bases and 2 bases respectively, with 15 bases between them. CDR3 length: 15 amino acids. CDR3 residues: CASSPRQTRNYGYTF. CDR3 DNA: TGTGCCAGCAGCCCCCGACAGACGCGCAACTATGGCTACACCTTC. Together with reference TRBV11-2 and TRBJ1-2, the CDR3 gives the full variable domain: EAGVAQSPRYKIIEKRQSVAFWCNPISGHATLYWYQQILGQGPKLLIQFQNNGVVDDSQLPKDRFSAERLKGVDSTLKIQPAKLEDSAVYLCASSPRQTRNYGYTFGSGTRLTVV.

This rearrangement joins TRBV19 to TRBJ1-4; D is ambiguous. CDR3 length equals 14 residues. The ends were cut back, 10 bases at V and 0 bases at J, with 12 bases in the middle. Per germline, CDR1 LNHDA and CDR2 SQIVND (reference sequence). This chain's CDR3 is CATSTGATNEKLFF. CDR3 coding DNA: TGTGCCACCAGTACCGGGGCAACTAATGAAAAACTGTTTTTT.

V usage is TRBV25-1 and J usage is TRBJ1-3, with 7 bases lining up with TRBD1. The V gene end was trimmed by 6 bases and the J gene end by 1 base; junction bases not matched to a gene: 6. CDR1 is MGHDK and CDR2 is SYGVNS in the germline V gene. This CDR3 comprises 15 residues. This chain's CDR3 is CASRATGKSGNTIYF. In nucleotides, the CDR3 is TGTGCCAGCAGAGCGACAGGGAAGTCTGGAAACACCATATATTTT.

The rearrangement joins TRBV11-2 to TRBJ2-7; a weak D match, TRBD1 (6 bases). Germline lookup yields CDR1 SGHAT and CDR2 FQNNGV. Trimming took off 1 base at V and 2 bases at J, with 12 bases between the two ends. This CDR3 has 15 amino acids. DNA for the CDR3: TGTGCCAGCAGCTTAGTGGAGCAGGGGCCCTACGAGCAGTACTTC. Translated, it gives CASSLVEQGPYEQYF. The variable domain in full, completed from reference TRBV11-2 and TRBJ2-7, reads EAGVAQSPRYKIIEKRQSVAFWCNPISGHATLYWYQQILGQGPKLLIQFQNNGVVDDSQLPKDRFSAERLKGVDSTLKIQPAKLEDSAVYLCASSLVEQGPYEQYFGPGTRLTVT.

This rearrangement joins TRBV6-5 to TRBJ1-1; D unclear. The V gene lost 5 bases and the J gene lost 4 bases, with 8 bases spanning the gap. The CDR3 is 12 amino acids. CDR1 and CDR2 from the germline V gene are MNHEY and SVGAGI. The CDR3 loop reads CASSGHGTEAFF. CDR3 coding DNA: TGTGCCAGCAGTGGTCACGGCACTGAAGCTTTCTTT.

This chain connects TRBV19 to TRBJ2-6; 9 positions agree with TRBD1. Germline lookup yields CDR1 LNHDA and CDR2 SQIVND (reference sequence). This CDR3 spans 17 amino acids. Trimming cost V 9 bases and J 4 bases; bases outside gene matches: 13. CDR3 sequence (DNA): TGTGCCAGCACAGACAGGGGGTCGCCGGGGGGGGCCAACGTCCTGACTTTC. Translating gives CASTDRGSPGGANVLTF.

The chain joins TRBV14 to TRBJ2-1; weak D call: TRBD1 (5 bases). Germline V gene data show CDR1 as SGHDN and CDR2 as FVKESK. V lost 1 base and J lost 7, with 11 bases in between. The CDR3 is 14 residues long. The CDR3 loop reads CASSQVVGANEQFF. In nucleotides, the CDR3 is TGTGCCAGCAGCCAAGTCGTAGGGGCGAATGAGCAGTTCTTC.

In its sample, this clone was seen once. This rearrangement joins TRBV9 to TRBJ1-1; D might be TRBD1 (5 bases). From germline, CDR1 is SGDLS and CDR2 YYNGEE. The CDR3 is made up of 14 amino acids. With 3 bases removed from V and 2 bases from J, the gap between germline ends came to 11 bases. CDR3 nucleotide sequence: TGTGCCAGCAGCGAAGACAGTTCAAACACTGAAGCTTTCTTT. This sequence encodes CASSEDSSNTEAFF. Filled out from reference TRBV9 and TRBJ1-1, the complete variable domain reads DSGVTQTPKHLITATGQRVTLRCSPRSGDLSVYWYQQSLDQGLQFLIQYYNGEERAKGNILERFSAQQFPDLHSELNLSSLELGDSALYFCASSEDSSNTEAFFGQGTRLTVV.

The chain has TRBV19 and TRBJ2-4; D perhaps matches TRBD1 (6 bases). Germline lookup yields CDR1 LNHDA and CDR2 SQIVND (reference sequence). The CDR3 contains 17 residues. V was clipped by 6 bases and J by 2 bases, with 20 bases between them. Here the CDR3 DNA reads TGTGCCAGTAGCCCTACAACAGGGATGGGTACCAAAAACATTCAGTACTTC. Its translation: CASSPTTGMGTKNIQYF.

The V gene is TRBV10-2, the J gene TRBJ1-2, with a possible D match to TRBD1 (6 bases). Deletions cut 0 bases from V and 8 bases from J, with 10 bases between. Germline lookup yields CDR1 WSHSY and CDR2 SAAADI. The CDR3 consists of 13 residues. CDR3 sequence reads: CASSESGTSGYTF. CDR3 sequence (DNA): TGCGCCAGCAGTGAGTCGGGGACATCGGGCTACACCTTC.

The rearrangement uses TRBV28 and TRBJ2-5; weak D call: TRBD1 (5 bases). The CDR3 consists of 13 residues. V lost 1 base, J lost 5 bases, and 8 bases lay in between. Looked up from germline, CDR1 is MDHEN and CDR2 is SYDVKM. The CDR3 DNA reads as TGTGCCAGCAGTTTATTTAGGGGTGAGACCCAGTACTTC. Amino acids: CASSLFRGETQYF.

The rearrangement joins TRBV18 to TRBJ2-7; 8 positions match TRBD1. J lost 4 bases, V lost 3 bases, and 5 bases had no gene match. Germline CDR1 KGHSH, CDR2 LQKENI. This CDR3 spans 14 amino acids. CDR3 coding DNA: TGTGCCAGCTCACCTTTCGGGACAGGATACGAGCAGTACTTC. Its translation is CASSPFGTGYEQYF.

The chain links TRBV9 to TRBJ2-5, with TRBD2 identical over 9 bases. The germline V gene has CDR1 SGDLS and CDR2 YYNGEE. The V segment lost 4 bases and the J segment 2 bases; nucleotides outside the gene matches: 15. This CDR3 has 18 amino acids. Here the CDR3 reads CASSRGGGRASGQETQYF. The CDR3 DNA is TGTGCCAGCAGCCGGGGGGGCGGGAGGGCCTCAGGACAAGAGACCCAGTACTTC.

The DNA for the CDR3 is TGTGCCAGCAGCTCCGGACTAGCGGGAGGGCAGGAAGAGACCCAGTACTTC. This sequence encodes CASSSGLAGGQEETQYF. J is TRBJ2-5 and V is TRBV7-9, with TRBD2 matching over 15 bases. This CDR3 region has 17 residues. Looked up from germline, CDR1 is SEHNR and CDR2 is FQNEAQ (reference sequence). With 4 bases clipped from V and 3 bases from J, the junction kept 6 bases outside the gene matches.

The V gene is TRBV29-1, the J gene TRBJ1-1; the D is unclear. The germline V gene has CDR1 SQVTM and CDR2 ANQGSEA. CDR3 length: 12 amino acids. Trimming took 7 bases from V and 7 from J, leaving 16 bases between them. The chain's CDR3 is CSAHGVGREAFF. CDR3 coding DNA: TGCAGCGCCCACGGGGTGGGCCGTGAAGCTTTCTTT. The full variable domain, in which reference TRBV29-1 and TRBJ1-1 provide the parts outside the CDR3, is SAVISQKPSRDICQRGTSLTIQCQVDSQVTMMFWYRQQPGQSLTLIATANQGSEATYESGFVIDKFPISRPNLTFSTLTVSNMSPEDSSIYLCSAHGVGREAFFGQGTRLTVV.

This chain uses TRBV7-8 with TRBJ2-1; 16 bases match TRBD2. The CDR3 spans 16 residues. V shed 5 bases, J shed 8 bases, and the junction held 6 bases outside the gene matches. CDR1 is SGHVS, CDR2 FQNEAQ, per germline. The CDR3 sequence: CASSRGLAGGVDEQFF. CDR3 nucleotides: TGTGCCAGCAGCCGGGGACTAGCGGGAGGGGTGGATGAGCAGTTCTTC.

V is TRBV10-3 and J is TRBJ2-2, with TRBD2 identical over 10 bases. Germline CDR1 and CDR2: ENHRY and SYGVKD. The CDR3 sequence is 15 residues long. The V segment lost 4 bases and the J segment 4 bases; nucleotides outside the gene matches: 3. CDR3 loop: CAISVASGSTGELFF. CDR3 DNA sequence: TGTGCCATCAGTGTGGCTAGCGGGAGCACCGGGGAGCTGTTTTTT.

This clone has just a few counts. The V call is TRBV5-4, the J call TRBJ1-6, with D unclear. The CDR3 totals 15 residues. From germline, CDR1 is SGHNT and CDR2 YYREEE (reference sequence). V lost 2 bases to trimming and J lost 9 bases, with 15 bases between them. CDR3 amino acids: CASSFATAEVSPLHF. The CDR3 region has the DNA TGTGCCAGCAGCTTCGCGACCGCCGAGGTTTCACCCCTCCACTTT.